Shown below are 17 T cell receptor beta chains from a single sample sequenced in a study of blood T cell repertoires in COVID-19. The repertoire was sequenced with immunoSEQ multiplex PCR; TCRdb's copy has only in-frame clones and lacks some. The table has over 100,000 clones, approximately 80% seen once; the top ten hold roughly 9.1%. The sequencing sample was made of peripheral blood. The source is a woman between 55 and 75 years old with active or convalescent COVID-19.

The genes are TRBV7-2 and TRBJ2-5; perhaps TRBD2 as D (7 bases). Trimming took off 4 bases at V and 5 bases at J, with 14 bases between the two ends. This CDR3 has 14 amino acids. Looked up from germline, CDR1 is SGHTA and CDR2 is FQGNSA. CDR3 coding DNA: TGTGCCAGCAGCTGGGGAGGGGGGCCCGAGACCCAGTACTTC. Translated, it gives CASSWGGGPETQYF.

The chain is built from TRBV10-3 and TRBJ1-1, with D possibly being TRBD1 (6 bases). The CDR3 runs 12 residues. Per the germline V gene, CDR1 is ENHRY and CDR2 is SYGVKD. V was trimmed by 6 bases and J by 3 bases, leaving 8 bases between them. This chain's CDR3 is CAIRGQYTEAFF. CDR3 coding DNA: TGTGCCATCAGAGGACAGTACACTGAAGCTTTCTTT.

The chain carries TRBV7-8 and TRBJ2-3; D is undetermined. The V end lost 5 bases, the J end lost 6 bases, and 15 bases lay between the germline ends. There are 14 residues in the CDR3. Germline lookup yields CDR1 SGHVS and CDR2 FQNEAQ. DNA for the CDR3: TGTGCCAGCAGCCCCCAGGCCATGGCGGATACGCAGTATTTT. It is translated as CASSPQAMADTQYF.

This chain connects TRBV20-1 to TRBJ2-1; the D gene is possibly TRBD2 (6 bases). CDR1 is DFQATT, CDR2 SNEGSKA, per germline (reference sequence). V gave up 3 bases and J gave up 14 bases, with 11 bases separating them. The CDR3 runs to 10 residues. CDR3 nucleotides: TGCAGTGCTAGGGTAGCGGAAGAGTTCTTC. Its protein product is CSARVAEEFF.

The sample holds one count of this clone. The chain has TRBV9 and TRBJ2-3, with 12 bases fitting TRBD2. V dropped 0 bases and J dropped 7; count of bases not matched to a gene: 9. From germline, CDR1 is SGDLS and CDR2 YYNGEE. This CDR3 spans 17 amino acids. The CDR3 reads CASSVGAASGGANTQYF. The CDR3 nucleotides are TGTGCCAGCAGCGTAGGGGCCGCTAGCGGGGGGGCTAATACGCAGTATTTT.

This sequence joins TRBV5-4 and TRBJ2-7, with TRBD2 identical over 14 bases. V shed 4 bases, J shed 3 bases, and the junction held 6 bases outside the gene matches. Germline V gene data show CDR1 as SGHNT and CDR2 as YYREEE (reference sequence). The CDR3 has 16 residues. The CDR3 loop is CASSTGLAGAGYEQYF. As DNA, the CDR3 is TGTGCCAGCAGCACGGGACTAGCGGGAGCCGGCTACGAGCAGTACTTC.

The chain recombines TRBV19 with TRBJ2-5; 9 bases are shared with TRBD1. Germline CDR1 is LNHDA and CDR2 is SQIVND (reference sequence). V lost 3 bases and J lost 5; bases outside the gene matches: 4. The CDR3 has 14 residues. This CDR3 is CASSITGGLETQYF. The CDR3 DNA is TGTGCCAGTAGTATTACAGGGGGCCTTGAGACCCAGTACTTC.

The CDR3 DNA is TGTGCCAGCTCTCCCAATTCGGGGGGGGCCGACAATGAGCAGTTCTTC. Its protein product is CASSPNSGGADNEQFF. The chain carries TRBV18 and TRBJ2-1; 8 bases map to TRBD2. Germline CDR1 is KGHSH and CDR2 is LQKENI. V shed 6 bases and J 5 bases; nucleotides not matched to a gene: 12. CDR3 length: 16 amino acids.

CDR3 protein: CASSPSGRSFNEQFF. CDR3 sequence (DNA): TGTGCCAGCAGCCCTAGCGGGAGATCTTTCAATGAGCAGTTCTTC. The rearrangement joins TRBV7-2 to TRBJ2-1; TRBD2 matches 10 bases. The CDR3 has 15 amino acids. Unmatched junction bases numbered 7, after V lost 5 bases and J lost 6 bases. Germline lookup yields CDR1 SGHTA and CDR2 FQGNSA. The full variable domain, its missing parts supplied by reference TRBV7-2 and TRBJ2-1, is GAGVSQSPSNKVTEKGKDVELRCDPISGHTALYWYRQSLGQGLEFLIYFQGNSAPDKSGLPSDRFSAERTGGSVSTLTIQRTQQEDSAVYLCASSPSGRSFNEQFFGPGTRLTVL.

The chain has TRBV15 and TRBJ2-1, with TRBD2 matching over 7 bases. This CDR3 spans 18 amino acids. Germline V gene data show CDR1 as LNHNV and CDR2 as YYDKDF (reference sequence). Unmatched junction bases numbered 21, after V lost 4 bases and J lost 9 bases. The CDR3: CATSNNRFPWREKSEQFF. Here the CDR3 DNA reads TGTGCCACCAGCAACAATCGGTTCCCTTGGCGGGAGAAAAGTGAGCAGTTCTTC.

V usage is TRBV6-5 and J usage is TRBJ1-1; TRBD1 matches 8 bases. V gave up 6 bases and J gave up 6 bases; unmatched junction bases: 9. The CDR3 is 14 amino acids. Germline V lookup: CDR1 MNHEY, CDR2 SVGAGI. CDR3 coding DNA: TGTGCCAGCAGGCAAACAGGGGGTAGGGCTGAAGCTTTCTTT. Amino acids: CASRQTGGRAEAFF.

The chain links TRBV6-5 to TRBJ1-6, with D perhaps matching TRBD1 (6 bases). V was cut by 6 bases and J by 9 bases, with 12 bases left in between. This CDR3 region has 13 residues. Germline V lookup: CDR1 MNHEY, CDR2 SVGAGI. CDR3 residues: CASRGGDFSPLHF. CDR3 DNA sequence: TGTGCCAGCAGAGGGGGGGATTTTTCACCCCTCCACTTT.

The chain carries TRBV3-1 (or the pseudogene TRBV3-2) and TRBJ2-5; 8 bases agree with TRBD1. The V and J ends lost 4 bases and 0 bases, in that order; junction bases with no gene match: 13. Germline V gene sequence: CDR1 LGHDT, CDR2 YNNKEL (reference sequence). The CDR3 loop spans 18 amino acids. CDR3 sequence: CASSRALYRTGYQETQYF. The CDR3 DNA reads as TGTGCCAGCAGCCGCGCACTTTATAGGACAGGGTACCAAGAGACCCAGTACTTC.

The gene calls are TRBV7-2 and TRBJ2-1, with TRBD2 matching over 9 bases. CDR3 length equals 14 residues. J lost 6 bases, V lost 5 bases, and 5 bases had no gene match. Germline V gene data show CDR1 as SGHTA and CDR2 as FQGNSA. CDR3 loop: CASSIKLAGNEQFF. CDR3 nucleotides: TGTGCCAGCAGCATCAAACTAGCGGGCAATGAGCAGTTCTTC.

Turning to this clone: Within the sample, other DNA sequences also encode this same CDR3. J is TRBJ2-7 and V is TRBV20-1; D is perhaps TRBD2 (5 bases). This CDR3 is built from 11 residues. The V gene lost 6 bases and the J gene lost 1 base, with 7 bases spanning the gap. The V gene's germline CDR1 is DFQATT and CDR2 SNEGSKA (reference sequence). CDR3 protein: CSARTSYEQYF. The CDR3 bases are TGCAGTGCGCGGACTTCCTACGAGCAGTACTTC.

The V and J genes are TRBV11-2 and TRBJ2-3, with 13 bases identical to TRBD2. This CDR3 is 17 amino acids long. The germline V gene has CDR1 SGHAT and CDR2 FQNNGV. Unmatched junction bases numbered 7, after V lost 5 bases and J lost 2 bases. DNA of the CDR3: TGTGCCAGCAGCGGCGGGACTAGCGGGGAACTCACAGATACGCAGTATTTT. Protein product: CASSGGTSGELTDTQYF.

The chain couples TRBV7-3 to TRBJ1-3; 8 nucleotides align to TRBD1. The V segment lost 1 base and the J segment 1 base; nucleotides outside the gene matches: 9. The CDR3 is 18 amino acids. Germline V gene data show CDR1 as SGHTA and CDR2 as FQGTGA. The CDR3 nucleotides are TGTGCCAGCAGCTTAAACCCCCAGGGGGCTCTTTCTGGAAACACCATATATTTT. Protein: CASSLNPQGALSGNTIYF.